This entry concerns a single TCR beta chain. The antigen is unknown. PCR employed 60 Vbeta and 13 Jbeta primers. The protocol was immunoSEQ multiplex PCR, while the TCRdb copy is restricted to in-frame clones and leaves out a portion. The sample has about 130,000 clones, approximately 61% seen once; the top ten hold 1.5% to 2%. The sample belongs to a study of cytomegalovirus exposure and HLA in healthy donors. Study-level results: Equally common other TCR beta chains were less clonally expanded than HLA-associated ones, a later analysis found. In a later analysis, 16,951 TCR beta sequences were associated with HLA alleles at 0.05 false discovery rate.

CDR1 is SNHLY and CDR2 is FYNNEI in the germline V gene. Deletions cut 2 bases from V and 4 bases from J, with 8 bases between. This CDR3 contains 14 residues. Sequencing was performed on PBMCs. The TCR comes from a man aged 25-40 years in good health and CMV-seropositive. This chain links TRBV2 with TRBJ1-4; maybe TRBD1 (5 bases). CDR3 region: CASSELGLNEKLFF. The CDR3 region has the DNA TGTGCCAGCAGTGAACTGGGACTTAATGAAAAACTGTTTTTT.